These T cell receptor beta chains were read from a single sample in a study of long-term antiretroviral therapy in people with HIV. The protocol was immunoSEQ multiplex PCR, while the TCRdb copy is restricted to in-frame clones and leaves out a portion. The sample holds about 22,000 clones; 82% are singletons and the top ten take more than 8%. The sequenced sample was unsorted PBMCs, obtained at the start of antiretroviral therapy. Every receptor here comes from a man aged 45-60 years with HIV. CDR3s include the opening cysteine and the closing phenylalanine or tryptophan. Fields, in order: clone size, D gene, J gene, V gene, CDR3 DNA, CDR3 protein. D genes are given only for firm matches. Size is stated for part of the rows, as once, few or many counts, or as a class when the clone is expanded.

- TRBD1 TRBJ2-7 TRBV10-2 TGCGCCAGCAGTGAGTCAAGGGGGCGCATCTACGAGCAGTACTTC CASSESRGRIYEQYF
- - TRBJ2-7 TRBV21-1 TGTGCCAGCAGCAAAGTCGTAAACCCCCAGGGCACCAGCTACGAGCAGTACTTC CASSKVVNPQGTSYEQYF
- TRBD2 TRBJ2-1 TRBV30 TGTGCCTCCCTAGCCTTAGCGGGGGGGCTCTATGAGCAGTTCTTC CASLALAGGLYEQFF
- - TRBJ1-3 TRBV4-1 TGCGCCAGCAGCTTCTTGGGGATTTCCGGAAACACCATATATTTT CASSFLGISGNTIYF
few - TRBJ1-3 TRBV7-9 TGTGCCAGCAGCTTAGCTTCGGACTTCTCTGGAAACACCATATATTTT CASSLASDFSGNTIYF
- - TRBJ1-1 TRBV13 TGTGCCAGCAGCTATGGAAACCTCAAGGGCACTGAAGCTTTCTTT CASSYGNLKGTEAFF
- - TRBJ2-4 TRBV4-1 TGCGCCAGCAGCCAACTCCACGCTAAGCGGGCCAAAAACATTCAGTACTTC CASSQLHAKRAKNIQYF
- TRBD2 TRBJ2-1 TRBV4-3 TGCGCCAGCAGCTCACTAGCGGGAGAGTACAATGAGCAGTTCTTC CASSSLAGEYNEQFF
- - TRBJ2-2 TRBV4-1 TGCGCCAGCAGCCCCCGAAGGGACCCCTCAAACACCGGGGAGCTGTTTTTT CASSPRRDPSNTGELFF
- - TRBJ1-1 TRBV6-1 TGTGCCAGCAGGGACAGCGGGAACACTGAAGCTTTCTTT CASRDSGNTEAFF
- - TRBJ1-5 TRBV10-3 TGTGCCATCGGGGAGAGGAGCAATCAGCCCCAGCATTTT CAIGERSNQPQHF
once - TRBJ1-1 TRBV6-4 TGTGCCAGCAGTGAGAAGGGGAACACTGAAGCTTTCTTT CASSEKGNTEAFF
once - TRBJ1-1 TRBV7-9 TGTGCCAGCAGCTTAAGAAGCCTGAACACTGAAGCTTTCTTT CASSLRSLNTEAFF
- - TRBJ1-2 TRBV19 TGTGCCAGTAGTATAAGTGGTACCTATGGCTACACCTTC CASSISGTYGYTF
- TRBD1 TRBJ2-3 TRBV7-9 TGTGCCAGCAGCTTAGCGACAGGGGGCATCACAGATACGCAGTATTTT CASSLATGGITDTQYF
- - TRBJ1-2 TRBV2 TGTGCCAGCAGTGGATGGGGGGCAGACGGCTACACCTTC CASSGWGADGYTF
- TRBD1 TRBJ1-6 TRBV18 TGTGCCAGCTCCGAAACCGGGACAGGGGATTCACCCCTCCACTTT CASSETGTGDSPLHF
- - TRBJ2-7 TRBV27 TGTGCCAGCAGTTGGGGACGGCGGGGCGAGCAGTACTTC CASSWGRRGEQYF
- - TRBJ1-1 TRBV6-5 TGTGCCAGCAGTTACGCTCCGAAAATTATGAACACTGAAGCTTTCTTT CASSYAPKIMNTEAFF
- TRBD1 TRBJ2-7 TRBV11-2 TGTGCCAGCAGGTATACCGGGACAGGGAACTACGAGCAGTACTTC CASRYTGTGNYEQYF
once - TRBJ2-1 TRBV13 TGTGCCAGCAGCTTAGGCCCAGGGGCGGATAATGAGCAGTTCTTC CASSLGPGADNEQFF
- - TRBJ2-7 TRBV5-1 TGCGCCAGCAGCAATCCAGGACCCGCCTCCTACGAGCAGTACTTC CASSNPGPASYEQYF
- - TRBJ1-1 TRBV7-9 TGTGCCAGCAGCTTAGCGTCAGAGAACACTGAAGCTTTCTTT CASSLASENTEAFF
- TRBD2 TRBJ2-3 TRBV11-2 TGTGCCAGCAGCCCAGCGGGGACTAGAATGGATACGCAGTATTTT CASSPAGTRMDTQYF
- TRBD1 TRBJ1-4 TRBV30 TGTGCCTGGAGACAAACAGGGGCAACTAATGAAAAACTGTTTTTT CAWRQTGATNEKLFF
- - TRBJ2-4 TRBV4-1 TGCGCCAGCAGCCTAGGCGGGGACGCCAAAAACATTCAGTACTTC CASSLGGDAKNIQYF
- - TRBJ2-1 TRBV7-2 TGTGCCAGCAGCTTAGCTAGCGGTAGCTCCTACAATGAGCAGTTCTTC CASSLASGSSYNEQFF
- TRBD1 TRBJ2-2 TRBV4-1 TGCGCCAGCAGCTCGAGACAGGGGGTCCGGGAGCTGTTTTTT CASSSRQGVRELFF
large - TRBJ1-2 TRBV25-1 TGTGCCAGCAGCGATGGCTATGGCTACACCTTC CASSDGYGYTF
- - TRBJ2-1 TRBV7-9 TGTGCCAGCAGCTTAGCACGAGATGAGCAGTTCTTC CASSLARDEQFF
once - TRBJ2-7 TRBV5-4 TGTGCCAGCAGCCTCAACGCCTACGAGCAGTACTTC CASSLNAYEQYF
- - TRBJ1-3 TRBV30 TGTGCCTGGAGTGTACGAAGAGGAGCCACCATATATTTT CAWSVRRGATIYF
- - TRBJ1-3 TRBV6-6 TGTGCCAGCAGTTACCCCCCAGAAGCCTCTGGAAACACCATATATTTT CASSYPPEASGNTIYF
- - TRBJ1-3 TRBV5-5 TGTGCCAGCAGCTCCCGGGGCGGGGTCGGAAACACCATATATTTT CASSSRGGVGNTIYF